This T cell receptor beta chain was documented in a study of T cells expressing NK-cell markers. The overall study: Sorted CD3+CD56+NKG2C+, CD3+CD56+NKG2C- and CD3+CD56-NKG2C+ T cells supplied TCR beta repertoires. Out of eight donors sequenced, seven tested HCMV-seropositive and the remaining one seronegative.

General study results and limits: These clonotypes also led the CD3+CD56-NKG2C+ fraction in several donors. Each of about 6 donors carried dominant NKG2C+ clonotypes accounting for roughly 1.0-8% of CD8+ T cells.

One entry per CDR3 protein, without DNA, is what TCRdb gives after re-calling the 5' RACE reads. This repertoire includes 500,000 to 600,000 distinct CDR3 sequences. Details on this clonotype: Its antigen is not known.

The CDR3 loop spans 17 amino acids. This TCR was recovered from a man aged 18 to 35 in good health. The chain carries TRBV12-3 or TRBV12-4 and TRBJ2-6. The sequencing sample was made of blood T cells: a sorted CD56 or NKG2C T cell subset, CD4+ or CD8+ T cells, or bulk PBMC T cells (not recorded which). CDR3 loop: CASSQTNMISGANVLTF.